Below are 19 T cell receptor beta chains sequenced from a single sample in a study of CD8 T cells in ankylosing spondylitis. TCRdb ran MiXCR on the 5' RACE reads and lists one entry per CDR3 protein. The table includes roughly 150,000 distinct CDR3 sequences, 30% to 35% detected once. The sample comprised synovial fluid, either unsorted or a sorted T cell fraction (not recorded which). All receptors derive from a male donor with ankylosing spondylitis.

The chain has TRBV3-1 and TRBJ1-1; D gene uncertain. Germline CDR1 is LGHDT and CDR2 is YNNKEL (reference sequence). This CDR3 is 15 amino acids long. V was shortened by 1 base and J by 1 base, with 10 bases between the two germline ends. This CDR3 reads CASSQGAGTNTEAFF. Here the CDR3 DNA reads TGTGCCAGCAGCCAAGGCGCGGGAACGAACACTGAAGCTTTCTTT.

DNA for the CDR3: TGTGCCAGTAGTATAGAGGGGAGCTCCTACAATGAGCAGTTCTTC. This translates into CASSIEGSSYNEQFF. V gene TRBV19 combines with J gene TRBJ2-1; possible D gene TRBD2, 5 bases. Germline V gives CDR1 LNHDA, CDR2 SQIVND (reference sequence). The CDR3 has 15 residues. V lost 0 bases to trimming and J lost 0 bases, with 6 bases between them.

V usage is TRBV5-1 and J usage is TRBJ2-3; 9 nucleotides match TRBD1. The junction had 8 bases not matched to a gene; V was cut back by 2 bases and J by 4 bases. Germline lookup yields CDR1 SGHRS and CDR2 YFSETQ. The CDR3 is 16 amino acids. The CDR3 DNA follows: TGCGCCAGCAGCTTATCGGGACAGGGCGTTTCAGATACGCAGTATTTT. This codes for CASSLSGQGVSDTQYF.

The genes are TRBV4-1 and TRBJ1-3; D gene ambiguous. CDR3 size: 17 residues. V lost 1 base and J 0 bases, leaving 13 bases between the germline ends. Germline V lookup: CDR1 MGHRA, CDR2 YSYEKL. The CDR3 is CASSQGVPGGSGNTIYF. The CDR3 nucleotides read TGCGCCAGCAGCCAAGGGGTTCCCGGAGGCTCTGGAAACACCATATATTTT.

The chain employs TRBV21-1 and TRBJ2-1. TRBV21-1 is listed as a pseudogene. The CDR3 spans 12 residues. The CDR3, as DNA: TGTGCCAGCAGCAAAGAGGAGAATGAGCAGTTCTTC. Protein product: CASSKEENEQFF.

This clonotype occurred a few times. This chain links TRBV12-3 or TRBV12-4 with TRBJ2-1, with 7 bases that match TRBD1. This CDR3 spans 16 amino acids. The V segment lost 9 bases and the J segment 0 bases; nucleotides outside the gene matches: 11. The CDR3 bases are TGTGCCAGTCGAAGACAGGGATGGAGCTCCTACAATGAGCAGTTCTTC. This sequence encodes CASRRQGWSSYNEQFF.

The J gene is TRBJ2-3, the V gene TRBV20-1; D may be TRBD1 or TRBD2 (6 bases each). Germline V gene sequence: CDR1 DFQATT, CDR2 SNEGSKA (reference sequence). V gave up 4 bases and J gave up 0 bases, with 11 bases separating them. The CDR3 contains 14 residues. Here the CDR3 DNA reads TGCAGTGCTATCCGGGGGCCTAGCACAGATACGCAGTATTTT. It codes for CSAIRGPSTDTQYF.

This clonotype was found many times. This chain uses TRBV4-2 with TRBJ2-2; 7 nucleotides align to TRBD1. Germline V gene data show CDR1 as LGHNA and CDR2 as YNFKEQ. V lost 4 bases to trimming and J lost 3 bases; unmatched junction nucleotides: 5. The CDR3 length is 15 residues. This CDR3 is CASSPGTAHTGELFF. The CDR3 bases are TGTGCCAGCAGCCCCGGGACAGCGCACACCGGGGAGCTGTTTTTT.

Notes on this clonotype: Likely a read error: the CDR3 ends without its conserved phenylalanine or tryptophan. V and J are TRBV7-9 and TRBJ1-5, with 7 bases fitting TRBD1. J gave up 5 bases and V 5 bases, and 3 bases lay outside the gene matches. The CDR3 spans 13 residues. Germline loops: CDR1 SEHNR, CDR2 FQNEAQ (reference sequence). In DNA form, the CDR3 reads TGTGCCAGCAGCCGTCAGGGGGATCAGCCCCAGCATTCT. This sequence encodes CASSRQGDQPQHS.

This clonotype was seen a few times. The chain uses TRBV18 and TRBJ1-4; TRBD1 agrees at 8 bases. CDR1 is KGHSH and CDR2 is LQKENI in the germline V gene. CDR3 length: 13 residues. V shed 6 bases and J 5 bases; nucleotides not matched to a gene: 2. CDR3 in amino acids: CASSRTGNEKLFF. The DNA of the CDR3 is TGTGCCAGCTCGAGGACAGGGAATGAAAAACTGTTTTTT. The variable domain in full, with the rest retrieved from reference TRBV18 and TRBJ1-4, is NAGVMQNPRHLVRRRGQEARLRCSPMKGHSHVYWYRQLPEEGLKFMVYLQKENIIDESGMPKERFSAEFPKEGPSILRIQQVVRGDSAAYFCASSRTGNEKLFFGSGTQLSVL.

There are many counts of this clonotype. This chain links TRBV6-6 with TRBJ2-7; the match to TRBD2 covers 9 bases. V was clipped by 0 bases and J by 2 bases; unmatched bases: 2. The CDR3 loop spans 15 amino acids. The germline V gene encodes CDR1 MNHNY and CDR2 SVGAGI (reference sequence). CDR3 sequence reads: CASSYSASGAYEQYF. The CDR3 DNA is TGTGCCAGCAGTTACTCCGCTAGCGGGGCCTACGAGCAGTACTTC.

The chain links TRBV20-1 to TRBJ2-2; maybe TRBD2 (5 bases). With 1 base removed from V and 4 bases from J, the gap between germline ends came to 13 bases. From germline, CDR1 is DFQATT and CDR2 SNEGSKA (reference sequence). This CDR3 is 15 amino acids long. The CDR3: CSARASLASTGELFF. In DNA form, the CDR3 reads TGCAGTGCTAGAGCGTCGTTAGCGAGCACCGGGGAGCTGTTTTTT.

This clonotype was counted at least ten times. V is TRBV12-3 or TRBV12-4 and J is TRBJ2-5; 10 bases line up with TRBD2. The CDR3 has 15 residues. Trimming removed 2 bases from V and 4 bases from J; junction bases left unmatched: 4. The DNA for the CDR3 is TGTGCCAGCAGTTTAAGTCTAGCGGGAGTAGAGACCCAGTACTTC. It codes for CASSLSLAGVETQYF.

The chain couples TRBV28 to TRBJ2-3, with 11 nucleotides matching TRBD2. Unmatched junction bases numbered 18, after V lost 7 bases and J lost 3 bases. Looked up from germline, CDR1 is MDHEN and CDR2 is SYDVKM. The CDR3 is 19 amino acids. The CDR3 spells CASTSPYKIAGGATDTQYF. DNA for the CDR3: TGTGCCAGCACCTCCCCCTACAAAATAGCGGGGGGGGCTACAGATACGCAGTATTTT.

The J gene is TRBJ1-5, the V gene TRBV12-3 or TRBV12-4; D remains ambiguous. The length of the CDR3 is 14 residues. The V and J ends lost 5 bases and 0 bases respectively, with 8 bases between them. The chain's CDR3 is CASSATDSNQPQHF. Here the CDR3 DNA reads TGTGCCAGCAGTGCAACCGATAGCAATCAGCCCCAGCATTTT.

This clonotype was counted ten times or more. The rearrangement links TRBV5-5 to TRBJ2-3; D possibly corresponds to TRBD2 (7 bases). The V gene's germline CDR1 is SGHKS and CDR2 YYEKEE (reference sequence). Trimming pared 4 bases from V and 4 bases from J, leaving 16 bases between. The CDR3 covers 15 residues. CDR3 DNA: TGTGCCAGCAGCGACCGGGGGGCGAGGGCAGATACGCAGTATTTT. This gives the protein CASSDRGARADTQYF.

This clonotype was detected only a few times. The J gene is TRBJ2-1, the V gene TRBV7-3, with a possible D match to TRBD2 (7 bases). Germline loops: CDR1 SGHTA, CDR2 FQGTGA. The CDR3 has 15 amino acids. V was pared by 5 bases and J by 8 bases, with 19 bases between. CDR3 in amino acids: CASSRGNAGADEQFF. For the CDR3, the DNA is TGTGCCAGCAGCCGGGGGAATGCGGGGGCGGATGAGCAGTTCTTC.

There are a few counts of this clonotype. The chain joins TRBV5-6 to TRBJ2-1; D is ambiguous. This CDR3 is 15 amino acids long. Deletions cut 6 bases from V and 5 bases from J, with 18 bases between. CDR1 SGHDT and CDR2 YYEEEE come from the germline V gene. CDR3 bases: TGTGCCAGCACCCCCCCTAGTCGGAACCACAATGAGCAGTTCTTC. This gives the protein CASTPPSRNHNEQFF.

There are a few counts of this clonotype. The chain employs TRBV5-1 and TRBJ2-7, with D unclear. Trimming shortened V by 5 bases and J by 3 bases, and 18 bases separated the two germline ends. The germline V gene has CDR1 SGHRS and CDR2 YFSETQ. The CDR3 loop spans 15 amino acids. The CDR3 protein is CASRPTTDGLYEQYF. The DNA of the CDR3 is TGCGCCAGCAGACCAACCACTGACGGCCTCTACGAGCAGTACTTC.